The present TCR beta chain was sequenced within a study of OX40 agonist ivuxolimab in advanced cancers. Whole-study findings and limits: Not determined was the antigen specificity of the expanded peripheral T cells. Fewer expanded clones were found on average in CD4+ than in CD8+ T cells.

The V end lost 2 bases, the J end lost 5 bases, and 12 bases lay between the germline ends. This CDR3 comprises 14 residues. Germline V CDR1 and CDR2: KGHSH, LQKENI. Worth noting for this clone: Antigen: not known.

Produced via immunoSEQ multiplex PCR; TCRdb's table is partial and in-frame only. This sample has 60,000 to 75,000 clones; about 86% occur once, and the top ten carry approximately 0.86%. The sequence came from an adult with an advanced solid tumor such as melanoma, head and neck, liver or kidney cancer. The source was CD4+ or CD8+ T cells sorted from blood, collected in a trial of the OX40 agonist ivuxolimab. The chain is built from TRBV18 and TRBJ1-2; D might be TRBD1 (5 bases). As DNA, the CDR3 is TGTGCCAGCTCACCAGATTCAGGGAGGTATGGCTACACCTTC. Translated: CASSPDSGRYGYTF. Supplemented by reference TRBV18 and TRBJ1-2, the full variable domain reads NAGVMQNPRHLVRRRGQEARLRCSPMKGHSHVYWYRQLPEEGLKFMVYLQKENIIDESGMPKERFSAEFPKEGPSILRIQQVVRGDSAAYFCASSPDSGRYGYTFGSGTRLTVV.